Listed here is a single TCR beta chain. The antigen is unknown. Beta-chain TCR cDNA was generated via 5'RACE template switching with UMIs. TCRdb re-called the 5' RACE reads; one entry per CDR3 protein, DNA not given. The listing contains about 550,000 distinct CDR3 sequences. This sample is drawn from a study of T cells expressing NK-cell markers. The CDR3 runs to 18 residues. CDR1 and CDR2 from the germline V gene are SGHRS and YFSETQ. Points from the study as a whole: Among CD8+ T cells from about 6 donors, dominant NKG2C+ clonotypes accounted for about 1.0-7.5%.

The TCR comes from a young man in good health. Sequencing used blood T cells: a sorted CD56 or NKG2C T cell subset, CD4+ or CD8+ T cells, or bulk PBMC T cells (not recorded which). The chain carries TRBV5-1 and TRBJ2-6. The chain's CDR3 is CASSLDGGFGSGANVLTF.